Listed below are T cell receptor beta chains from one sample, sequenced in a study of blood T cells in healthy people across ages. Each CDR3 protein is one row after TCRdb ran MiXCR on the 5' RACE reads. Of hundreds of thousands of distinct CDR3 sequences in the sample, around 28% were seen once. Sequenced material: blood. Every receptor here comes from a woman aged 80 or older in good health. Each CDR3 is given with its conserved first and last residue.

v_call cdr3_aa
TRBV14 CASSQVKGSTDTQYF
TRBV9 CASSVAWGVGTDTQYF
TRBV18 CASSPANRGRAGELFF
TRBV6-5 CVSSSRGGANALTF
TRBV19 CASKGKATYEQYF
TRBV4-2 CASSQEGAGSYNEQFF
TRBV9 CASSAGERAGELFF
TRBV6-2/TRBV6-3 CASRDRGPTGHEQYF
TRBV27 CAGSLTGIRDIQYF
TRBV20-1 CSALKPQGIYEQYF
TRBV29-1 CSVDGTGVTETQYF
TRBV3-1 CASSRRQAGGSTDTQYF
TRBV4-2 CASSQARGEAQYF
TRBV2 CASSRGLAGGTSGANVLTF
TRBV7-2 CASSFTLTYEQYF
TRBV29-1 CSVDGYSGKLAKNIQYF
TRBV2 CASGLTGTSRDTQYF
TRBV15 CATSRDREMNQPQHF
TRBV27 CASSGRWGITDTQYF
TRBV11-3 CASNSPGTSGGQETQYF
TRBV7-2 CASSLAAPVLAVYGYTF
TRBV11-3 CASSLGGDRSYEQYF
TRBV20-1 CSARAPRGGVETQYF
TRBV6-6 CASRRGFWDTEAFF
TRBV12-3/TRBV12-4 CASSLWTGWYTEAFF
TRBV20-1 CSARWGQGLTGELFF
TRBV7-2 CASSLGTGTLLGNIQYF
TRBV4-2 CASSQDQGRQMNTEAFF
TRBV7-9 CASSSGTGVSTEAFF
TRBV28 CASSSRWGKTGTGQETQYF
TRBV18 CASSPGDYEQYF
TRBV29-1 CSAAPAGALTGELFF
TRBV20-1 CSAPRRTDYANTQYF